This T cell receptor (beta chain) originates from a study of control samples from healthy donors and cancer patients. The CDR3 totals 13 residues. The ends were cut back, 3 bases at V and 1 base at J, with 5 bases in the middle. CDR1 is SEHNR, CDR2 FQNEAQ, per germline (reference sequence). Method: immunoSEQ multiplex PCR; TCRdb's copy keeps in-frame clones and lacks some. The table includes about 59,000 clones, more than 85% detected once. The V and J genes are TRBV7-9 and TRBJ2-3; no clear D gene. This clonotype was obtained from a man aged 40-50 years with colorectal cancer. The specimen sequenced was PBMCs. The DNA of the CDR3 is TGTGCCAGCAGCTTTCGCGGCACAGATACGCAGTATTTT. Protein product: CASSFRGTDTQYF.